The rows below give T cell receptor beta chains drawn from one sample of a study of blood T cell repertoires in COVID-19. TCRdb's copy holds only in-frame clones and misses some; the assay was immunoSEQ multiplex PCR. The table includes hundreds of thousands of clones, around nine tenths detected once. Sequenced material: peripheral blood. These receptors were collected from a man aged 55 to 70 with COVID-19, enrolled during active disease. Both conserved end residues are part of each CDR3. The D gene is left open where the match is weak. Size tells how often a clone was seen (once, few, many) or the class of an expanded clone, and some rows leave it out.

J gene,clone size,D gene,V gene,CDR3 protein,CDR3 DNA
TRBJ1-1,-,TRBD1,TRBV6-6,CASSLTGDTEAFF,TGTGCCAGCAGTTTGACAGGGGACACTGAAGCTTTCTTT
TRBJ2-1,-,TRBD1,TRBV11-2,CASSRTGSNEQFF,TGTGCCAGCAGCAGGACAGGTAGCAATGAGCAGTTCTTC
TRBJ1-1,-,TRBD1,TRBV2,CASQDRERDTEAFF,TGTGCCAGCCAGGACAGGGAGAGGGACACTGAAGCTTTCTTT
TRBJ1-1,-,-,TRBV30,CAWSVLGSRGTEAFF,TGTGCCTGGAGTGTACTCGGCAGCAGGGGCACTGAAGCTTTCTTT
TRBJ1-4,-,TRBD1,TRBV6-1,CASSPAGGVEEKLFF,TGTGCCAGCAGTCCCGCAGGGGGAGTAGAAGAAAAACTGTTTTTT
TRBJ1-2,-,-,TRBV27,CASSRAGMTVYGYTF,TGTGCCAGCAGTCGCGCGGGGATGACAGTCTATGGCTACACCTTC
TRBJ2-3,once,-,TRBV5-1,CASSLGAASTDTQYF,TGCGCCAGCAGCTTGGGAGCGGCCAGCACAGATACGCAGTATTTT
TRBJ1-2,once,-,TRBV12-3/TRBV12-4,CASGGGYGYTF,TGTGCCAGCGGTGGAGGGTATGGCTACACCTTC
TRBJ1-2,-,TRBD1,TRBV27,CASSPRTGGSGYTF,TGTGCCAGCAGTCCCCGGACAGGGGGCAGCGGCTACACCTTC
TRBJ1-1,-,TRBD1,TRBV6-6,CASSYWSGGTEAFF,TGTGCCAGCAGTTACTGGTCAGGGGGAACTGAAGCTTTCTTT
TRBJ2-3,-,TRBD2,TRBV2,CALTSGRAGDTQYF,TGTGCCCTTACTAGCGGGAGGGCCGGAGATACGCAGTATTTT
TRBJ2-7,-,TRBD1,TRBV7-9,CASSFRQGESQYF,TGTGCCAGCAGCTTTAGACAGGGGGAGTCTCAGTACTTC
TRBJ1-1,-,TRBD1,TRBV5-1,CASSAGQGRNTEAFF,TGCGCCAGCAGCGCGGGACAGGGAAGAAACACTGAAGCTTTCTTT
TRBJ2-7,-,TRBD2,TRBV11-2,CASSYTSGSYEQYF,TGTGCCAGCAGCTACACTAGCGGGAGCTACGAGCAGTACTTC
TRBJ1-1,-,TRBD1,TRBV2,CASSARQGHTEAFF,TGTGCCAGCAGTGCCCGACAGGGCCACACTGAAGCTTTCTTT
TRBJ2-7,-,-,TRBV2,CATSQSYEQYF,TGTGCCACCTCCCAGTCCTACGAGCAGTACTTC
TRBJ1-1,-,TRBD1,TRBV7-9,CASSLGTGEPEAFF,TGTGCCAGCAGCCTAGGGACAGGGGAACCTGAAGCTTTCTTT
TRBJ2-7,-,-,TRBV7-8,CASSFVQGEQYF,TGTGCCAGCAGTTTCGTACAGGGCGAGCAGTACTTC
TRBJ1-5,once,TRBD1,TRBV4-1,CASSPLGQGDIQPQHF,TGCGCCAGCAGCCCCTTAGGACAGGGTGATATTCAGCCCCAGCATTTT
TRBJ2-1,-,-,TRBV2,CASSGLNEQFF,TGTGCCAGCAGTGGGCTTAATGAGCAGTTCTTC
TRBJ1-1,-,TRBD1,TRBV7-9,CASSQGGYTEAFF,TGTGCCAGCAGCCAGGGGGGATACACTGAAGCTTTCTTT
TRBJ2-7,-,TRBD2,TRBV2,CASSRDLPGGGEQYF,TGTGCCAGCAGTCGGGACCTCCCCGGGGGGGGCGAGCAGTACTTC
TRBJ2-1,-,-,TRBV30,CAWSVLAGHNEQFF,TGTGCCTGGAGTGTACTTGCGGGGCACAATGAGCAGTTCTTC
TRBJ2-3,-,-,TRBV4-1,CASSPHGTTTDTQYF,TGCGCCAGCAGCCCCCACGGGACAACCACAGATACGCAGTATTTT
TRBJ2-1,-,-,TRBV28,CASSSSSGASHNEQFF,TGTGCCAGCAGTTCCAGTTCAGGGGCTTCCCACAATGAGCAGTTCTTC
TRBJ2-3,-,TRBD2,TRBV28,CASSVAGGLIDTQYF,TGTGCCAGCAGTGTAGCGGGAGGGCTGATAGATACGCAGTATTTT
TRBJ1-2,-,-,TRBV5-4,CASNYNGGNGYTF,TGTGCCAGCAACTACAATGGGGGGAATGGCTACACCTTC
TRBJ2-2,-,TRBD2,TRBV11-2,CASSLGASGDTGELFF,TGTGCCAGCAGCTTAGGGGCTAGCGGTGACACCGGGGAGCTGTTTTTT